The rows below give T cell receptor beta chains drawn from one sample of a study of PD-1 blockade in classical Hodgkin lymphoma. Here immunoSEQ multiplex PCR was the method, and the copy in TCRdb shows in-frame clones only, minus some. The table lists thousands of clones, 70% to 90% of them singletons. The material sequenced was peripheral blood mononuclear cells (PBMCs), taken before the fourth cycle of nivolumab. These receptors were taken from a human donor with classical Hodgkin lymphoma. CDR3s include the opening cysteine and the closing phenylalanine or tryptophan. The order of the fields is J gene, D gene, V gene, clone size, CDR3 protein, CDR3 DNA. A D gene is named only where the DNA matches it firmly. Size is omitted from some rows. Given values are once, few, many or a class for expanded clones.

>TRBJ1-5|.|TRBV5-1|few
CASSPTPGDQPQHF
TGCGCCAGCAGCCCAACCCCAGGAGATCAGCCCCAGCATTTT
>TRBJ2-2|.|TRBV18|.
CASSPKNGFTGELFF
TGTGCCAGCTCACCAAAAAATGGTTTCACCGGGGAGCTGTTTTTT
>TRBJ2-4|.|TRBV9|once
CASSAQVSAKNIQYF
TGTGCCAGCAGCGCCCAAGTATCGGCCAAAAACATTCAGTACTTC
>TRBJ1-2|TRBD1|TRBV14|.
CASSRFRGQAEGYTF
TGTGCCAGCAGCCGTTTTCGTGGACAGGCGGAAGGCTACACCTTC
>TRBJ1-6|.|TRBV5-5|.
CASSLRGDNSPLHF
TGTGCCAGCAGCTTGAGAGGGGATAATTCACCCCTCCACTTT
>TRBJ1-5|.|TRBV2|.
CASGGTGRSSNQPQHF
TGTGCCAGCGGGGGAACGGGACGAAGTAGCAATCAGCCCCAGCATTTT
>TRBJ2-3|TRBD2|TRBV5-1|.
CASSFSIAGPTDTQYF
TGCGCCAGCAGCTTCTCCATAGCGGGACCCACAGATACGCAGTATTTT
>TRBJ2-2|TRBD2|TRBV14|.
CASSPLLSGTSGSGGAGELFF
TGTGCCAGCAGCCCGCTCCTAAGTGGGACTAGCGGGAGCGGGGGAGCCGGGGAGCTGTTTTTT
>TRBJ2-5|.|TRBV7-9|.
CASSLGALKETQYF
TGTGCCAGCAGCTTAGGGGCTTTAAAAGAGACCCAGTACTTC
>TRBJ1-2|.|TRBV6-6|.
CASSYSFLGGGNGYTF
TGTGCCAGCAGTTACTCGTTTTTAGGAGGGGGAAATGGCTACACCTTC
>TRBJ1-5|.|TRBV18|.
CASSLGQPSSNQPQHF
TGTGCCAGCTCACTTGGACAGCCTTCTAGCAATCAGCCCCAGCATTTT
>TRBJ1-1|.|TRBV7-2|.
CASSFRPNTEAFF
TGTGCCAGCAGCTTCAGACCCAACACTGAAGCTTTCTTT
>TRBJ2-5|.|TRBV27|.
CASSLLPGEETQYF
TGTGCCAGCAGTTTATTACCGGGAGAGGAGACCCAGTACTTC
>TRBJ2-3|.|TRBV27|.
CASSSRFTDTQYF
TGTGCCAGCAGTTCCCGTTTCACAGATACGCAGTATTTT
>TRBJ1-5|TRBD1|TRBV19|.
CATSDRAGQPQHF
TGTGCCACCTCGGACAGGGCTGGCCAGCCCCAGCATTTT
>TRBJ2-3|.|TRBV5-1|.
CASSRPGADTQYF
TGCGCCAGCAGCCGACCGGGGGCTGATACGCAGTATTTT
>TRBJ1-1|.|TRBV20-1|few
CSAVEWTEAFF
TGCAGTGCTGTTGAGTGGACTGAAGCTTTCTTT
>TRBJ2-1|TRBD2|TRBV7-9|.
CASSLGASGKNEQFF
TGTGCCAGCAGCTTAGGGGCTAGCGGGAAGAATGAGCAGTTCTTC
>TRBJ2-1|.|TRBV14|.
CASSPPGGRAYNEQFF
TGTGCCAGCAGCCCCCCCGGGGGGCGCGCCTACAATGAGCAGTTCTTC
>TRBJ1-2|TRBD1|TRBV6-6|.
CASSYRDRGSGYTF
TGTGCCAGCAGTTACCGCGACAGGGGAAGTGGCTACACCTTC
>TRBJ1-2|TRBD1|TRBV7-9|.
CASSRRGRGYGYTF
TGTGCCAGCAGCCGCAGGGGGCGGGGGTATGGCTACACCTTC
>TRBJ1-4|.|TRBV30|once
CAWSVFRGAATNEKLFF
TGTGCCTGGAGTGTATTCAGGGGAGCGGCAACTAATGAAAAACTGTTTTTT
>TRBJ2-6|TRBD1|TRBV15|.
CATSGKGQAFSGANVLTF
TGTGCCACCAGCGGGAAAGGACAGGCGTTCTCTGGGGCCAACGTCCTGACTTTC
>TRBJ1-1|.|TRBV7-2|.
CASSLWEGTNTEAFF
TGTGCCAGCAGCTTATGGGAGGGGACGAACACTGAAGCTTTCTTT
>TRBJ1-3|TRBD1|TRBV12-5|.
CASGPGQGSGNTIYF
TGTGCTAGTGGACCGGGACAGGGCTCTGGAAACACCATATATTTT
>TRBJ1-4|.|TRBV21-1|.
CASSKPGAVDRLPDEKLFF
TGTGCCAGCAGCAAACCCGGGGCCGTGGACAGACTCCCGGATGAAAAACTGTTTTTT
>TRBJ1-5|.|TRBV4-1|.
CASSPPRGGTQHF
TGCGCCAGCAGCCCCCCCCGGGGAGGGACCCAGCATTTT
>TRBJ2-3|.|TRBV11-2|.
CASSRPKSTGFTDTQYF
TGTGCCAGCAGCCGCCCTAAGAGTACAGGATTCACAGATACGCAGTATTTT
>TRBJ2-3|TRBD2|TRBV29-1|.
CSVGRGFRTDTQYF
TGCAGCGTTGGGCGGGGGTTTCGCACAGATACGCAGTATTTT
>TRBJ1-2|TRBD1|TRBV28|.
CASRVFSGQGFGYTF
TGTGCCAGTCGAGTTTTTTCGGGACAGGGGTTTGGCTACACCTTC
>TRBJ2-5|.|TRBV15|.
CATSRDRRVEETQYF
TGTGCCACCAGCAGAGATCGTCGGGTCGAAGAGACCCAGTACTTC
>TRBJ2-3|.|TRBV19|.
CASSTYVGDTQYF
TGTGCCAGTAGTACTTATGTCGGTGATACGCAGTATTTT
>TRBJ2-2|.|TRBV12-5|.
CASGRGASADTGELFF
TGTGCTAGTGGTCGAGGGGCCTCAGCGGACACCGGGGAGCTGTTTTTT
>TRBJ1-3|TRBD1|TRBV7-8|.
CASSWTGKGSGNTIYF
TGTGCCAGCAGCTGGACAGGGAAGGGCTCTGGAAACACCATATATTTT
>TRBJ1-1|TRBD1|TRBV5-6|.
CASSLPGQVNTEAFF
TGTGCCAGCAGCTTGCCGGGACAGGTGAACACTGAAGCTTTCTTT
>TRBJ1-4|.|TRBV6-5|.
CASSYSTGFGEKLFF
TGTGCCAGCAGTTACTCGACAGGCTTTGGGGAAAAACTGTTTTTT
>TRBJ2-2|TRBD2|TRBV10-2|.
CASSEIGLAGVRNTGELFF
TGCGCCAGCAGTGAGATTGGACTAGCGGGGGTTCGGAACACCGGGGAGCTGTTTTTT
>TRBJ1-6|.|TRBV5-6|.
CASSYTVSSYNSPLHF
TGTGCCAGCAGCTACACAGTTAGCTCCTATAATTCACCCCTCCACTTT
>TRBJ1-1|.|TRBV5-1|.
CASSLGPGIEGTEAFF
TGCGCCAGCAGCTTGGGACCAGGAATCGAGGGTACTGAAGCTTTCTTT
>TRBJ2-3|.|TRBV6-1|.
CASSEARTVLPDTQYF
TGTGCCAGCAGTGAAGCACGCACAGTCCTCCCCGATACGCAGTATTTT
>TRBJ2-3|.|TRBV2|.
CASGLTEGSRNTQYF
TGTGCCAGCGGGCTGACAGAGGGGTCTAGAAATACGCAGTATTTT
>TRBJ1-5|.|TRBV18|few
CASSFQEWGSEQPQHF
TGTGCCAGCTCATTTCAAGAATGGGGTTCCGAGCAGCCCCAGCATTTT
>TRBJ2-1|.|TRBV11-2|.
CASSSGHYNEQFF
TGTGCCAGCAGCTCCGGACACTACAATGAGCAGTTCTTC
>TRBJ2-1|.|TRBV5-1|.
CASSPRGGTSYNEQFF
TGCGCCAGCAGCCCCAGGGGGGGGACATCTTACAATGAGCAGTTCTTC
>TRBJ1-2|.|TRBV6-5|.
CASSRRTGVFHTF
TGTGCCAGCAGTCGTCGAACCGGGGTCTTTCACACCTTC
>TRBJ1-1|.|TRBV6-5|.
CASRGTWKITEAFF
TGTGCCAGCAGGGGGACCTGGAAGATCACTGAAGCTTTCTTT
>TRBJ2-6|.|TRBV6-5|.
CASSGSGANVLTF
TGTGCCAGCAGTGGCTCTGGGGCCAACGTCCTGACTTTC
>TRBJ1-5|.|TRBV7-2|.
CASSLGYQGSQPQHF
TGTGCCAGCAGCTTGGGATACCAGGGGAGTCAGCCCCAGCATTTT
>TRBJ2-4|.|TRBV5-4|.
CASRTGGKNIQYF
TGTGCCAGCAGGACAGGCGGCAAAAACATTCAGTACTTC
>TRBJ1-5|TRBD1|TRBV27|.
CASSEQGAQGQPQHF
TGTGCCAGCAGTGAACAGGGGGCGCAGGGTCAGCCCCAGCATTTT
>TRBJ2-3|TRBD1|TRBV11-2|.
CASSLRTGFGRADTQYF
TGTGCCAGCAGCCTACGGACAGGTTTTGGCCGGGCAGATACGCAGTATTTT
>TRBJ2-3|.|TRBV25-1|.
CASSGITDTQYF
TGTGCCAGCAGCGGCATCACAGATACGCAGTATTTT
>TRBJ2-2|.|TRBV7-8|.
CASALKGGVGRRTGELFF
TGTGCCAGCGCCTTAAAGGGTGGGGTGGGCCGGCGTACCGGGGAGCTGTTTTTT
>TRBJ1-1|.|TRBV5-4|.
CASSWGGNTEAFF
TGTGCCAGCAGCTGGGGGGGGAACACTGAAGCTTTCTTT
>TRBJ1-4|.|TRBV7-9|.
CASSRGLLGKLFF
TGTGCCAGCAGTCGGGGACTTTTGGGCAAACTGTTTTTT
>TRBJ2-1|.|TRBV6-4|once
CVSSDSATDYNEQFF
TGTGTCAGCAGTGACTCAGCCACCGACTACAATGAGCAGTTCTTC
>TRBJ1-2|TRBD1|TRBV29-1|.
CSVEGQGYGYTF
TGCAGCGTTGAAGGACAGGGTTATGGCTACACCTTC